This TCR beta chain is drawn from a study of blood T cell repertoires in COVID-19 (dated by TCRdb to the early 2020s). Turning to the overall study: Samples covering the acute and convalescent phases of COVID-19 were provided by collaborators in the United States, Italy and Spain. The material from the prospective study consisted of cDNA or gDNA derived from T cells, B-cell-depleted T cells, or PBMCs. Deeply sampled blood TCRbeta repertoires from subjects exposed to, actively infected with, or recovered from COVID-19 were included in the dataset. The repertoires were made available in a free public database intended to serve as a resource for research on the immune response to SARS-CoV-2. The samples were drawn from the first 160 participants of the ongoing ImmuneRACE study and from about 1,200 subjects provided by 6 global collaborators. A de-identified subject ID, COVID-19 status, age in years and sex were almost always included in the sample metadata. Where available, HLA class I and class II types were obtained from metadata supplied by the sample provider rather than from assay-based typing.

In Seattle, one collaborating source enrolled patients while the infection was active and tracked those patients longitudinally over the course of disease. The collaborating institutions used their own protocols to collect whole blood in K2EDTA tubes. For TCRbeta analysis, collaborators shipped samples in one of three forms: frozen whole blood, isolated PBMCs, or DNA extracted from either of those sample types. Measured from the cysteine to the phenylalanine, the CDR3 is 16 residues long. Here the CDR3 DNA is all that survives: 48 bases in frame from base 1. Germline trimming amounts to 5 bases on V and 7 bases on J, with 11 as the count of junction bases outside the gene matches. CDR1 and CDR2 (SGHTA, FQGNSA) derive from the germline V gene. Summary of the overall study and its limitations: The quantity of clinical and demographic metadata differed by source and by participant and was supplied without curation.

The immunoSEQ Assay, a bias-controlled multiplex PCR, was used to amplify TCRbeta CDR3 regions from genomic DNA. The paper's data handling went like this. Within the assay, amplification of reference gene primers was used to estimate how many nucleated cells each sample contained. Sequence reads were collapsed and filtered to measure the absolute abundance of every unique TCRbeta CDR3 rearrangement. For each sample, productive Simpson clonality was calculated as the square root of Simpson's diversity index across productive rearrangements. TCRdb provides this immuneACCESS table in a form limited to in-frame rearrangements. Some clones are lacking; in checked studies, under half of them reflect an unresolved V gene, and why the rest are absent is not known. The DNA was the basis for D and trimming; V, J and clone size are from that table. This sample has 300,000 to 400,000 clones in its table, and 88% of those were observed once. Clones ranked in the top ten supply 1.5% to 2% of the sample.

With respect to this clone: This clone's antigen is unknown. No clone much larger than this one lies a single base away; base qualities are absent.

The sequenced sample consisted of peripheral blood. In this chain, TRBV7-2 is recombined with TRBJ1-6; 7 nucleotides in the junction match TRBD1. This sequence originates from a woman aged 25 to 45 with COVID-19, enrolled during active disease. The DNA reads as follows: TGTGCCAGCAGCCCGAGAGGGGGCCGAAGAAATTCACCCCTCCACTTT. It is translated as CASSPRGGRRNSPLHF.